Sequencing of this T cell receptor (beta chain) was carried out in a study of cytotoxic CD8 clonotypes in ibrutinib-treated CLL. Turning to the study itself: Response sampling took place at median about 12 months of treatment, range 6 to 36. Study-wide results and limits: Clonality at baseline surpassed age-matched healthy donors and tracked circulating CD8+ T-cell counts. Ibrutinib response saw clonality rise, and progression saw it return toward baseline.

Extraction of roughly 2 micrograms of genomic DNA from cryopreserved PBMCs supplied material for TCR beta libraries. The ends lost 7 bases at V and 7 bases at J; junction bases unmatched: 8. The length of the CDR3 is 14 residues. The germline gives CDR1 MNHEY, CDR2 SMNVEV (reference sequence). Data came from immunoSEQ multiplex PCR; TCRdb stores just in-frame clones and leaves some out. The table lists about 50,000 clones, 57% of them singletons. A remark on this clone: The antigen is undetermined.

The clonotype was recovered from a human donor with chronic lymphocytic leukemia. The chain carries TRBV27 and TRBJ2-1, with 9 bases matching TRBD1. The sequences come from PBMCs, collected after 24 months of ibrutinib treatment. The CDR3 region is CASTPGTGLNEQFF. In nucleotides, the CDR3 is TGTGCCAGCACCCCCGGGACAGGGTTGAATGAGCAGTTCTTC.